This T cell receptor (beta chain) appears in the sequencing data of a study of blood T cell repertoires in COVID-19. Study context: The samples span acute and convalescent COVID-19 from the United States, Italy and Spain. Sources were T cells, B-cell-depleted T cells, or PBMCs; the material itself was cDNA or gDNA.

In the authors' workflow: It was from reference gene primer amplification that nucleated cell counts were estimated. TCRdb's copy holds only in-frame clones and misses some; the assay was immunoSEQ multiplex PCR. The V and J calls and the clone size are those of that table, but D and trimming were determined from the DNA. The sample lists 400,000 to 550,000 clones, roughly 89% occurring once. This CDR3 contains 14 residues. V lost 1 base and J lost 4; bases outside the gene matches: 3. CDR1 and CDR2 from the germline V gene are SGHDN and FVKESK. This TCR derives from a woman aged 30 to 39 with acute or convalescent COVID-19. The sequenced sample consisted of peripheral blood. The genes are TRBV14 and TRBJ1-2; 7 positions agree with TRBD1. The CDR3 DNA reads TGTGCCAGCAGCCAAGTTGACAGGGTCTATGGCTACACCTTC. Protein: CASSQVDRVYGYTF.